Below are 19 T cell receptor beta chains sequenced from a single sample in a study of Tregs in tolerant kidney transplant recipients. Mixed chimerism was transient after nonmyeloablative marrow transplants from related graft donors. The repertoire was sequenced with immunoSEQ multiplex PCR; TCRdb's copy has only in-frame clones and lacks some. The repertoire table contains roughly 4,900 clones. Sample: CD4+ T cells from blood (PBMCs), taken approximately 14 months after the transplant. Receptors originate from a human patient who received a combined kidney and bone marrow transplant. Certain T cells may be donor cells from the graft.

In regard to this clone: The CDR3 extends 3 residues past the end of the read, so its final part is completed from the germline J gene. The gene calls are TRBV9 and TRBJ2-1; tentative D call: TRBD2 (6 bases). The V end was cut by 5 bases, the J end by 2 bases, with 20 bases between. In germline, CDR1 is SGDLS, CDR2 YYNGEE. The CDR3 is 17 amino acids. The sequenced part of the CDR3 DNA is TGTGCCAGCAGTAGGGAGGTGGTGGGCAGGGCCTACAATGAG. Translated: CASSREVVGRAYNE. The whole CDR3 reads CASSREVVGRAYNEQFF.

This clone is called medium-sized based on its frequency. The read gets to within 3 residues of the CDR3 end, and the germline J gene fills in the rest. This chain uses TRBV29-1 with TRBJ2-4; weak D call: TRBD1 (5 bases). This CDR3 has 12 amino acids. Germline V lookup: CDR1 SQVTM, CDR2 ANQGSEA. Trimming took 8 bases from V and 0 from J, leaving 8 bases between them. The part of the CDR3 DNA that was read is TGCAGCATCAGGGTAGCCAAAAACATT. It codes for CSIRVAKNI. The full CDR3 sequence reads CSIRVAKNIQYF. The complete variable domain, with remaining parts taken from reference TRBV29-1 and TRBJ2-4, reads SAVISQKPSRDICQRGTSLTIQCQVDSQVTMMFWYRQQPGQSLTLIATANQGSEATYESGFVIDKFPISRPNLTFSTLTVSNMSPEDSSIYLCSIRVAKNIQYFGAGTRLSVL.

In terms of frequency, this clone is medium-sized. The read falls 3 residues short of the CDR3 end, and the missing part is taken from the germline J gene. The gene calls are TRBV19 and TRBJ2-1, with D hard to call. CDR3 length: 12 amino acids. CDR1 and CDR2 (germline): LNHDA, SQIVND (reference sequence). Trimming took off 5 bases at V and 3 bases at J, with 5 bases between the two ends. CDR3 loop: CASSLRYNEQFF. The part of the CDR3 DNA that was read is TGTGCCAGTAGTCTTCGCTACAATGAG.

Regarding this clone: The read gets to within 3 residues of the CDR3 end, and the germline J gene fills in the rest. The J gene is TRBJ2-5, the V gene TRBV6-4; TRBD2 matches at 16 bases. The CDR3 spans 18 residues. Per germline, CDR1 MRHNA and CDR2 SNTAGT. V lost 6 bases, J lost 4 bases, and 11 bases stayed unmatched. This CDR3 reads CASRDPGLAGGFGETQYF. The part of the CDR3 DNA that was read is TGTGCCAGCAGGGACCCGGGACTAGCGGGGGGGTTCGGAGAGACC.

On this clone itself: The read ends 3 residues shy of where the CDR3 ends; the end is completed using the germline J gene. V and J are TRBV5-6 and TRBJ1-1; no clear D. Germline lookup yields CDR1 SGHDT and CDR2 YYEEEE. The CDR3 runs 12 residues. The V end was cut by 4 bases, the J end by 5 bases, with 9 bases between. The DNA read from the CDR3 is TGTGCCAGCAGCACTGGGCAGACTGAA. Its protein is CASSTGQTE. The complete CDR3 reads CASSTGQTEAFF.

To note about this clone: The read ends 3 residues early relative to the CDR3; the germline J gene fills the gap. The chain employs TRBV5-1 and TRBJ2-1, with a possible D match to TRBD2 (5 bases). V lost 3 bases and J lost 4, with 14 bases in between. Per germline, CDR1 SGHRS and CDR2 YFSETQ. This CDR3 is built from 15 residues. The DNA read from the CDR3 is TGCGCCAGCAGCTCAGCGGAGAACCCTTACAATGAG. Amino acid sequence: CASSSAENPYNE. The whole CDR3 sequence reads CASSSAENPYNEQFF.

Note on this clone: The DNA ends 3 residues before the CDR3 does, and the rest of the CDR3 is filled in from the germline J gene. The chain has TRBV19 and TRBJ2-3; TRBD1 matches at 7 bases. V lost 7 bases to trimming and J lost 4 bases; unmatched junction nucleotides: 8. Germline V gives CDR1 LNHDA, CDR2 SQIVND (reference sequence). The CDR3 length is 14 residues. The sequenced part of the CDR3 DNA is TGTGCCAGTAAGGCCTCAGGGGGTGCAGATACG. Residues: CASKASGGADT. Given in full, the CDR3 is CASKASGGADTQYF.

Remarks on this clone: The CDR3 extends 3 residues past the end of the read, so its final part is completed from the germline J gene. The chain employs TRBV7-7 and TRBJ2-1; TRBD1 matches 7 bases. Trimming removed 1 base from V and 3 bases from J; junction bases left unmatched: 3. Germline CDR1 SSHAT, CDR2 FNYEAQ (reference sequence). CDR3 length equals 15 residues. The DNA read from the CDR3 is TGTGCCAGCAGCTTAGGGGACAGCCTCTACAATGAG. Protein sequence: CASSLGDSLYNE. The CDR3 in full is CASSLGDSLYNEQFF.

Notes on this clone: The read terminates 3 residues before the CDR3 end, so the remaining end is supplied by the germline J gene. This chain connects TRBV19 to TRBJ1-2, with 10 bases matching TRBD1. Germline V gene sequence: CDR1 LNHDA, CDR2 SQIVND (reference sequence). The CDR3 is 17 residues long. Germline trimming cut 5 bases from V and 0 bases from J; bases unmatched to any gene: 9. CDR3 sequence reads: CASSGPGQGTANYGYTF. The sequenced CDR3 bases are TGTGCCAGTAGTGGCCCGGGACAGGGGACAGCTAACTATGGC.

Its frequency marks this clone as medium-sized (0.01 to 0.1%). With the read ending 3 residues before the CDR3 end, the germline J gene is used to fill in that end. This chain connects TRBV5-1 to TRBJ1-4, with D maybe TRBD1 (5 bases). V gave up 4 bases and J gave up 8 bases, with 12 bases separating them. CDR1 SGHRS and CDR2 YFSETQ come from the germline V gene. This CDR3 has 13 residues. The CDR3 is CASSPSEGEKLFF. CDR3 bases read: TGCGCCAGCAGCCCCAGTGAGGGGGAAAAA.

A note on this clone: The CDR3 end falls 3 residues outside the read, so it is completed with the germline J gene. V is TRBV18 and J is TRBJ2-7, with TRBD1 matching 7 bases. CDR1 is KGHSH, CDR2 LQKENI, per germline. J was trimmed by 3 bases and V by 8 bases; bases with no gene match: 13. The CDR3 totals 15 residues. Partial CDR3 DNA: TGTGCCAGCGCCGAGACCACAGGGGTGGGCTACGAG. This sequence encodes CASAETTGVGYE. The entire CDR3 sequence reads CASAETTGVGYEQYF.

As regards this clone: The CDR3 extends 3 residues past the end of the read, so its final part is completed from the germline J gene. The chain combines TRBV6-2 or TRBV6-3 with TRBJ2-7; a possible D gene is TRBD1 (5 bases). Per the germline V gene, CDR1 is MNHEY and CDR2 is SVGEGT. The V and J ends lost 2 bases and 4 bases respectively, with 18 bases between them. This CDR3 contains 16 residues. CDR3 region: CASSYTQGSLVYEQYF. The DNA read from the CDR3 is TGTGCCAGCAGTTACACCCAGGGAAGTTTGGTTTACGAG.

Points on this clone: The read terminates 3 residues before the CDR3 end, so the remaining end is supplied by the germline J gene. V usage is TRBV5-1 and J usage is TRBJ2-4; TRBD1 matches 7 bases. Per the germline V gene, CDR1 is SGHRS and CDR2 is YFSETQ. V shed 3 bases and J 9 bases; nucleotides not matched to a gene: 9. The CDR3 has 14 residues. The CDR3 DNA, read in part, is TGCGCCAGCAGCTCTGGACAGGTGGCGGCCATT. This sequence encodes CASSSGQVAAI. The whole CDR3 protein reads CASSSGQVAAIQYF. Using reference TRBV5-1 and TRBJ2-4 for the parts outside the CDR3, the full variable domain is KAGVTQTPRYLIKTRGQQVTLSCSPISGHRSVSWYQQTPGQGLQFLFEYFSETQRNKGNFPGRFSGRQFSNSRSEMNVSTLELGDSALYLCASSSGQVAAIQYFGAGTRLSVL.

This clone counts as medium-sized by frequency. Read sequence stops 3 residues before the CDR3 end, and the germline J gene provides the missing end. This sequence joins TRBV6-1 and TRBJ2-2; TRBD2 matches 9 bases. The CDR3 is made up of 18 amino acids. Germline V gene lookup returns CDR1 MNHNS and CDR2 SASEGT. Trimming cost V 2 bases and J 0 bases; bases outside gene matches: 7. The sequenced part of the CDR3 DNA is TGTGCCAGCAGTGAAACCCTTGCGGGGGGGGCGAACACCGGGGAG. It encodes CASSETLAGGANTGE. The whole CDR3 protein is CASSETLAGGANTGELFF.

In the case of this clone: Read data end 3 residues before the CDR3 end; the end is taken from the germline J gene. The V gene is TRBV20-1, the J gene TRBJ2-3; D ambiguous. This CDR3 contains 14 residues. Deletions cut 4 bases from V and 2 bases from J, with 13 bases between. Germline V gene lookup returns CDR1 DFQATT and CDR2 SNEGSKA (reference sequence). The CDR3 bases that were read are TGCAGTGCTAAAAGCGACCCTTCCACAGATACG. It is translated as CSAKSDPSTDT. The whole CDR3 region reads CSAKSDPSTDTQYF.

This clone is labeled medium-sized based on frequency. The sequence runs out 3 residues before the end of the CDR3; the remainder is reconstructed from the germline J gene. The chain links TRBV20-1 to TRBJ1-6; possibly TRBD1 for D (5 bases). The germline V gene encodes CDR1 DFQATT and CDR2 SNEGSKA (reference sequence). The germline V and J ends were trimmed by 2 bases and 8 bases, with 13 bases remaining between them. This CDR3 comprises 14 residues. CDR3 bases read: TGCAGTGCTAGACGCCCAGGGTCGGATTCACCC. This codes for CSARRPGSDSP. The complete CDR3 reads CSARRPGSDSPLHF.

Note on this clone: The read stops 3 residues short of the end of the CDR3; the missing end is completed from the germline J gene. The chain uses TRBV14 and TRBJ1-2; no clear D. Deletions cut 4 bases from V and 4 bases from J, with 10 bases between. The CDR3 is 13 amino acids. From germline, CDR1 is SGHDN and CDR2 FVKESK. Partial CDR3 DNA: TGTGCCAGCAGCCTGCGGGCTCGCTATGGC. This translates into CASSLRARYG. The complete CDR3 sequence is CASSLRARYGYTF.

Concerning this clone: The CDR3 extends 3 residues past the end of the read, so its final part is completed from the germline J gene. The chain uses TRBV20-1 and TRBJ2-3; unclear D gene. The CDR3 is 11 residues long. Germline V CDR1 and CDR2: DFQATT, SNEGSKA (reference sequence). The part of the CDR3 DNA that was read is TGCAGGGCCAGAAGCGCAGATACG. It yields the protein CRARSADT. The full-length CDR3 reads as CRARSADTQYF.

About this clone: The CDR3 goes on 3 residues after the read ends, and that part is filled in from the germline J gene. This chain links TRBV2 with TRBJ2-7, with 7 bases that match TRBD1. V shed 6 bases, J shed 4 bases, and the junction held 6 bases outside the gene matches. This CDR3 has 13 amino acids. Germline V gives CDR1 SNHLY, CDR2 FYNNEI. CDR3 loop: CASRVDRLYEQYF. The part of the CDR3 DNA that was read is TGTGCCAGCAGGGTGGACAGGTTGTACGAG.